This T cell receptor beta chain was identified in a study of shared clonotypes between healthy human individuals (dated by TCRdb to 2020 to 2022). Some background on the complete study: The cohort included a few men and a couple of women between 18 and 49 years of age. Libraries were prepared and TCR repertoires were sequenced by different laboratories using diverse techniques, in order to increase sequencing depth and limit assay-specific biases. Leukapheresis yielded between about 0.9 and 10 billion PBMCs per donor. The study deeply sequenced blood TCR repertoires of about five healthy adults to estimate repertoire size and the extent of clonotype sharing between individuals. The paper's findings and limits, for the study overall: The genetic and exposure-history diversity represented was limited by the small number of donors. Sampling was restricted to blood, and TCR repertoires in tissue are likely to differ from TCR repertoires in blood. Pairwise subsampling led to the expectation that sequencing depth would affect the degree of clonotype sharing among donors.

As concerns this clone: Its antigen has not been determined. No quality values exist for individual bases; no much larger clone is one base distant. The same CDR3 can be traced to other DNA sequences in this sample.

Healthy HIV-negative adults with no recently reported acute infections or vaccinations were included as donors. Only Caucasian adults living in Nashville, Tennessee, USA were represented among the donors. In the unsorted samples, 87 million or so PBMCs were counted, and genomic DNA was extracted using the QIAamp DNA Blood Mini kit. After blood collection by leukapheresis, PBMCs were isolated using Ficoll-Histopaque density gradient centrifugation and then cryopreserved in the vapor phase of liquid nitrogen. TCR CDR3 regions were amplified from genomic DNA by multiplex PCR using the deep immunoSEQ assay. Extracted genomic DNA from each cell subset was spread evenly across all wells of several immunoSEQ 96-well plates, with each plate serving as a replicate. For unsorted PBMC, each replicate PCR was loaded with approximately 330 ng genomic DNA, equivalent to about 30,000 T cell genomes. Ten immunoSEQ deep assay plates were used to sequence unsorted PBMC genomic DNA. Purified libraries were quantified with a Qubit 3.0 fluorometer, sized on a Bioanalyzer 2100, and re-quantified with the KAPA Library Quantification kit. A separate single-read 150-cycle Illumina NextSeq 550 flow cell was used to sequence each immunoSEQ 96-well plate. The paper's data handling went like this. The immunoSEQ output contained only junctional sequences without quality scores, so filtering could not match that applied to full-length reads. Sequences were annotated with PyIR, a Python wrapper for IgBLAST v1.9, and V/J genes and CDR3 were assigned using IMGT germline references. Reads were filtered out if the reads had weak V/J assignments (E-value above 1e-6), no CDR3, stop codons, out-of-frame junctions, or ambiguous translated residues. V3J clonotypes were defined as sequences sharing the same inferred V gene, J gene, and CDR3 amino acid sequence. Percentage overlap between repertoires was computed as shared unique clonotypes divided by the size of the smaller repertoire. Repertoire richness was assessed with RTK rarefaction, the Chao1 estimator, and Recon v2.1 estimates of unobserved clonotypes. The source is immuneACCESS, and TCRdb retained only in-frame sequences with V and J called. Part of the clones is not carried over; for the studies checked, unresolved V genes explain less than half of this, and the remainder is unexplained. Clone size and V and J calls were adopted from that table, with D and trimming inferred from the DNA. The sample contains about half a million clones, over 70% of them found a single time. The leading ten clones occupy roughly 12% of the sample.

Per the germline V gene (reference sequence), GTSNPN is the CDR1 and SVGIG is the CDR2. Deletion took 0 bases off V and 0 bases off J, with a span of 5 bases between the germline ends. From cysteine to phenylalanine, the CDR3 is 13 amino acids long. Left in the record is the CDR3 DNA by itself, 39 bases read in frame from the first base. The chain links TRBV30 with TRBJ1-1; no D gene call is confident. Source material: PBMCs. The origin of this receptor is a woman aged 40 to 49 in good health. Some clones in this sample may be carry-over from other donors' samples. The CDR3 sequence is CAWSVGLNTEAFF. DNA sequence: TGTGCCTGGAGTGTAGGGCTGAACACTGAAGCTTTCTTT.